This record covers a single TCR beta chain. In the original workflow: Amplified reference gene primers provided the basis for estimating nucleated cell counts. Clones were sequenced by immunoSEQ multiplex PCR, and TCRdb holds only the in-frame ones, with some missing. Clone size and V and J calls were adopted from that table, with D and trimming inferred from the DNA. The repertoire holds about 340,000 clones, 80% to 90% seen once, with under 8.5% in the top ten. Seattle enrolled patients during active infection and tracked them longitudinally. Per germline, CDR1 SGDLS and CDR2 YYNGEE. After removal of 0 bases from V and 3 bases from J, the junction contained 6 bases not matched to a gene. This CDR3 is 16 amino acids long. The source of the sample is a study of blood T cell repertoires in COVID-19. Study in general: Collection of acute and convalescent COVID-19 samples took place in the United States, Italy and Spain. PBMCs, B-cell-depleted T cells, or T cells were the source of the cDNA or gDNA that made up the material.

Specimen: peripheral blood. The V call is TRBV9, the J call TRBJ2-3, with TRBD1 matching 8 bases. This clonotype was obtained from a woman aged 60-75 years with COVID-19, enrolled during active disease. The CDR3 spells CASSVAGQGETDTQYF. The DNA of the CDR3 is TGTGCCAGCAGCGTAGCCGGACAGGGAGAGACAGATACGCAGTATTTT. Based on the CDR3 plus reference TRBV9 and TRBJ2-3, the full variable domain is DSGVTQTPKHLITATGQRVTLRCSPRSGDLSVYWYQQSLDQGLQFLIQYYNGEERAKGNILERFSAQQFPDLHSELNLSSLELGDSALYFCASSVAGQGETDTQYFGPGTRLTVL.